This T cell receptor beta chain was recorded in a study of blood T cell repertoires in COVID-19. Turning to the study itself: The study drew acute and convalescent COVID-19 samples from the United States, Italy and Spain. T cells, B-cell-depleted T cells, or PBMCs supplied cDNA or gDNA.

Under the authors' procedure: How many nucleated cells were present was estimated from reference gene primer amplification. Sequencing used immunoSEQ multiplex PCR; TCRdb keeps in-frame clones, though not all of them. V and J calls and clone size come straight from that table; D and trimming were deduced from the DNA. The repertoire includes 190,000 or so clones, around nine tenths of them detected once, and roughly 6.4% sits in the top ten. The source material was peripheral blood. The TCR sequence derives from a man aged 55 to 70 who had recovered from COVID-19.

CDR3 in amino acids: CASPSSRGNTIYF. The CDR3 coding sequence is TGTGCCAGCCCGAGTTCCCGGGGAAACACCATATATTTT. The rearrangement links TRBV5-8 to TRBJ1-3, with D uncertain. The CDR3 covers 13 residues. V gave up 7 bases and J gave up 4 bases, with 12 bases separating them. Germline V CDR1 and CDR2: SGHTS, YDEGEE.